This T cell receptor (beta chain) emerged from a study of vaccination and CD4 T cells after COVID-19. Sample treatment: approximately 11-day PBMC culture with coronavirus spike peptide pools or control peptides (ViraFEST assay). For this clonotype: What it binds is not known.

With the Oncomine TCR Beta short-read assay, DNA from cultured CD4+ T cells was sequenced. MiXCR, run by TCRdb on the PCR reads, gives a single entry per CDR3 protein. The sample holds tens of thousands of distinct CDR3 sequences, about 30% seen once. Germline assignment: CDR1 SGHRS and CDR2 YFSETQ. This CDR3 contains 17 residues. The trim removed 4 bases at V and 4 bases at J, leaving 7 bases unmatched. This sequence was found in a human donor with COVID-19. Specimen: cultured CD4+ T cells from blood. The gene calls are TRBV5-1 and TRBJ2-5, with 16 bases fitting TRBD2. In DNA, the CDR3 is TGCGCCAGCAGCCCGGGACTAGCGGGGGGGCGATCAGAGACCCAGTACTTC. Translation: CASSPGLAGGRSETQYF.